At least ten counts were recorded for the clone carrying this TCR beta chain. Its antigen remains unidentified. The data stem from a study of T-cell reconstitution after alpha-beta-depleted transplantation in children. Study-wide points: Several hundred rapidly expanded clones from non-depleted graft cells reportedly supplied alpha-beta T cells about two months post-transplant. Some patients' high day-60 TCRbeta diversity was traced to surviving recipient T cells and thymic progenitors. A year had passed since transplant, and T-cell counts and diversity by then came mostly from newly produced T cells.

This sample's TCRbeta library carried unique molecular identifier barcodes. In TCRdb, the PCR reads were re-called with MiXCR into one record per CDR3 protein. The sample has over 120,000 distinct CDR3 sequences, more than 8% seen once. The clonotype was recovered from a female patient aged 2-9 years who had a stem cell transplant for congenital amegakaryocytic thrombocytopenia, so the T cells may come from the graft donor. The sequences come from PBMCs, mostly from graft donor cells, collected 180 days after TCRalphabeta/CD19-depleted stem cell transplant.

CDR3 DNA: TGTGCCAGCAGTGAAGACGGTAATTGGGGCGGATCGCTTGAAGCTTTCTTT. Amino acid sequence: CASSEDGNWGGSLEAFF. The rearrangement links TRBV2 to TRBJ1-1; possibly TRBD1 for D (5 bases). Germline CDR1 is SNHLY and CDR2 is FYNNEI. V was shortened by 1 base and J by 7 bases, with 22 bases between the two germline ends. The CDR3 length is 17 residues.